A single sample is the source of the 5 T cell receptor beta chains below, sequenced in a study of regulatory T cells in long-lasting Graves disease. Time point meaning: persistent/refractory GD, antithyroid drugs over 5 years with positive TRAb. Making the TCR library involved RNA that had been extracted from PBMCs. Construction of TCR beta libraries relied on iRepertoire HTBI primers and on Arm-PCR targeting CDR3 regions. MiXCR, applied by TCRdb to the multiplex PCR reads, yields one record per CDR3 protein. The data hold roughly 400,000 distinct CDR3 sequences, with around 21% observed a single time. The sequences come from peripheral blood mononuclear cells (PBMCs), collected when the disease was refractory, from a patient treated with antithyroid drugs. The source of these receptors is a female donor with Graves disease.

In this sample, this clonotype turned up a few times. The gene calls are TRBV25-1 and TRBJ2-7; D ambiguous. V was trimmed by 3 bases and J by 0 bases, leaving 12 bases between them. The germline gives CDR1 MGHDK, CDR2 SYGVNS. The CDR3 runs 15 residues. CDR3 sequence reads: CASSDFNGRSYEQYF. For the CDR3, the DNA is TGTGCCAGCAGTGATTTTAACGGACGCTCCTACGAGCAGTACTTC.

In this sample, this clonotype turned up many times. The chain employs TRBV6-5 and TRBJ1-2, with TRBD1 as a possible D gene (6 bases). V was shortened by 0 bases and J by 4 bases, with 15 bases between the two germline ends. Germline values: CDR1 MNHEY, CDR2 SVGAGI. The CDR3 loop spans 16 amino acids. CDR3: CASSYSTRWDIYGYTF. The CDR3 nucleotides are TGTGCCAGCAGTTACTCTACTCGGTGGGACATCTATGGCTACACCTTC.

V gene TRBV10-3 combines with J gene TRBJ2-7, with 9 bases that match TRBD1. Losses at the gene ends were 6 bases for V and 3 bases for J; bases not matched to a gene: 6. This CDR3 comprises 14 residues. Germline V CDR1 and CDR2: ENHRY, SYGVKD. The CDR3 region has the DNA TGTGCCATCAGGGGACAGGGAGAATTCTACGAGCAGTACTTC. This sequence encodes CAIRGQGEFYEQYF.

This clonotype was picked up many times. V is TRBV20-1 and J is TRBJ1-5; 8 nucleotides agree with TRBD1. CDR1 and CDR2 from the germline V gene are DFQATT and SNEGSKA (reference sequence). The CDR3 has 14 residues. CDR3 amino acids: CSAYRAGGDQPQHF. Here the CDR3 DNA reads TGCAGCGCATATCGGGCAGGGGGCGATCAGCCCCAGCATTTT.

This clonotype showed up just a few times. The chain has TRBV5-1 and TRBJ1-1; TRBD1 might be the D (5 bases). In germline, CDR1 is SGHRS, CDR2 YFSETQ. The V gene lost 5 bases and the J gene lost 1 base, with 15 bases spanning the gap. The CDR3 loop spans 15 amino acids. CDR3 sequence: CASSSGPATNTEAFF. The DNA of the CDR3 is TGCGCCAGCAGTTCGGGACCGGCAACGAACACTGAAGCTTTCTTT.